What follows describes a single T cell receptor beta chain. Antigen specificity is unknown. This sample is part of a study of CD8 T cells in ankylosing spondylitis. Researchers built TCR beta libraries using quantitative 5'-RACE with molecular barcodes. TCRdb reprocessed the 5' RACE reads via MiXCR and lists one record per CDR3 protein. The profile shows a few hundred thousand distinct CDR3 sequences, approximately 20% of them singletons. Germline lookup yields CDR1 LNHDA and CDR2 SQIVND (reference sequence). The CDR3 is 15 residues long. V dropped 7 bases and J dropped 5 bases, with 18 bases sitting between them. The study's findings and limits: Seemingly characteristic of ankylosing spondylitis blood was a TCR beta motif consisting of 7 or 8 highly homologous variants.

The clonotype comes from a male donor with ankylosing spondylitis. The J gene is TRBJ2-1, the V gene TRBV19; D is possibly TRBD2 (5 bases). Sequencing input: blood, either unsorted or a sorted T cell fraction (not recorded which). The CDR3: CASTPMASPNNEQFF. The CDR3 DNA sequence: TGTGCCAGTACCCCCATGGCTAGCCCTAACAATGAGCAGTTCTTC.